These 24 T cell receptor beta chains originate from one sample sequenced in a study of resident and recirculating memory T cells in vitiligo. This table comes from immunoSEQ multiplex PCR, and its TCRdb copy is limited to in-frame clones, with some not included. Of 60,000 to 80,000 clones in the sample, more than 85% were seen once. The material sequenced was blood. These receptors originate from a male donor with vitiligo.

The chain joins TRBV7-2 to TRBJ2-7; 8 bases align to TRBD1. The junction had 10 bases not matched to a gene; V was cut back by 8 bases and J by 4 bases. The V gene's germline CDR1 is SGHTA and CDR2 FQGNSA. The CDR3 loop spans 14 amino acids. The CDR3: CASARDRRVYEQYF. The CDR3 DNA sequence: TGTGCCAGCGCCCGGGACAGGAGGGTTTACGAGCAGTACTTC.

CDR3 in DNA: TGTGCCAGCAGCTCTTCGGACAGGGCGAACACTGAAGCTTTCTTT. Its translation is CASSSSDRANTEAFF. The chain uses TRBV11-2 and TRBJ1-1, with 8 bases matching TRBD1. Germline V gives CDR1 SGHAT, CDR2 FQNNGV. J lost 1 base, V lost 4 bases, and 5 bases had no gene match. CDR3 length: 15 amino acids.

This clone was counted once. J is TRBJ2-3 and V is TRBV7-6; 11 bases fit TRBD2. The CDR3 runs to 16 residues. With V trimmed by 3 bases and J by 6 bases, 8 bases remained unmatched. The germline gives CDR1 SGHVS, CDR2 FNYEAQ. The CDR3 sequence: CASSFTSGGSLDTQYF. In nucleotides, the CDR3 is TGTGCCAGCAGCTTTACTAGCGGGGGTTCATTGGATACGCAGTATTTT.

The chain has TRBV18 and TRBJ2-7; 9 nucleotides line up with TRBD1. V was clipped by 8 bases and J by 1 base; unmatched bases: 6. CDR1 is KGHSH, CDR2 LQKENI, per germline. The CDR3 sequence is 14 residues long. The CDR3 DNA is TGTGCCAGCGTGCGGGACAGGGCGTCCTACGAGCAGTACTTC. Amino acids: CASVRDRASYEQYF.

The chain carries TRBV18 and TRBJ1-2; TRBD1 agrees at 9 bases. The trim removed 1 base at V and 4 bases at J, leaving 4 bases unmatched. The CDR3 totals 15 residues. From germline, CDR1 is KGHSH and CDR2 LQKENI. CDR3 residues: CASSPQQGAGYGYTF. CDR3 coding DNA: TGTGCCAGCTCACCACAACAGGGGGCGGGCTATGGCTACACCTTC.

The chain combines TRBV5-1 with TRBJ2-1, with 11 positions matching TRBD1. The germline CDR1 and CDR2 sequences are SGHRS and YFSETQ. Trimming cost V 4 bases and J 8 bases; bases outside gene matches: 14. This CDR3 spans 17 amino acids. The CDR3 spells CASSNGLGTGGSDEQFF. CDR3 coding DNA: TGCGCCAGCAGCAACGGCCTCGGGACAGGGGGTTCGGATGAGCAGTTCTTC.

The DNA for the CDR3 is TGTGCCAGCAGTTCCAGGGCGTATGAAGCTTTCTTT. It yields the protein CASSSRAYEAFF. This sequence joins TRBV6-6 and TRBJ1-1, with TRBD1 as a possible D gene (5 bases). CDR1 is MNHNY, CDR2 SVGAGI, per germline (reference sequence). V was trimmed by 4 bases and J by 7 bases, leaving 10 bases between them. The CDR3 runs to 12 residues.

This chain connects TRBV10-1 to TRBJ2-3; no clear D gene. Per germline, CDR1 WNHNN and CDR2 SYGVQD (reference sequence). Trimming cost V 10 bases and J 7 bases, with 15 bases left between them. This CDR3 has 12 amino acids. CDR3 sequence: CAIGRPKNTQYF. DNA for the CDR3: TGCGCCATTGGGCGCCCCAAGAATACGCAGTATTTT.

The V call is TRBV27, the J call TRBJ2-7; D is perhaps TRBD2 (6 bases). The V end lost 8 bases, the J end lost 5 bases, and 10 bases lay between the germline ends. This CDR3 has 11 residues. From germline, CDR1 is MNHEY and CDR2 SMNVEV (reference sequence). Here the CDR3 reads CASAREDEQYF. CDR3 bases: TGTGCCAGCGCCAGGGAGGACGAGCAGTACTTC.

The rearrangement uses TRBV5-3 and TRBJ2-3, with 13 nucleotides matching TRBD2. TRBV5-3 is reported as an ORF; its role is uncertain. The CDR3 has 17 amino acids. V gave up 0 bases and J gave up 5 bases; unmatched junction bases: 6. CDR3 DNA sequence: TGTGCCAGAAGCTTGGTAGGACTAGCGGGGGAAGAAGATACGCAGTATTTT. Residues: CARSLVGLAGEEDTQYF.

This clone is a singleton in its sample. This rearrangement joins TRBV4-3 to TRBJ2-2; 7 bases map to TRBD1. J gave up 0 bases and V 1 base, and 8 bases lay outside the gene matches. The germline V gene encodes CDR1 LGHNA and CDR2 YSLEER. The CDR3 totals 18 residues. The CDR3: CASSQGLRQGANTGELFF. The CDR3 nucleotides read TGCGCCAGCAGCCAAGGGCTGAGACAGGGCGCGAACACCGGGGAGCTGTTTTTT.

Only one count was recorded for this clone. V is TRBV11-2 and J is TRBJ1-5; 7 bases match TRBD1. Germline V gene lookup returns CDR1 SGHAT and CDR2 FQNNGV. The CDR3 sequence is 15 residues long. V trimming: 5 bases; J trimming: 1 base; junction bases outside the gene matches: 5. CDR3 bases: TGTGCCAGCAGCCGGGGACAGACGAGCAATCAGCCCCAGCATTTT. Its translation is CASSRGQTSNQPQHF.

This chain's CDR3 is CAWGQGGGETQYF. CDR3 DNA sequence: TGTGCCTGGGGACAGGGCGGAGGAGAGACCCAGTACTTC. The chain joins TRBV30 to TRBJ2-5; 8 bases fit TRBD1. The CDR3 loop spans 13 amino acids. V was clipped by 5 bases and J by 4 bases; unmatched bases: 6. The germline gives CDR1 GTSNPN, CDR2 SVGIG (reference sequence).

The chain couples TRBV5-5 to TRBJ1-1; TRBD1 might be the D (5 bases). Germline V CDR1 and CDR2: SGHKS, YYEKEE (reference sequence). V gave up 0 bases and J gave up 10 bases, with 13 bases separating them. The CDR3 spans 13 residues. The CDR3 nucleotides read TGTGCCAGCAGCTTGGGAGGTGCAGGGCTAGCTTTCTTT. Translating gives CASSLGGAGLAFF. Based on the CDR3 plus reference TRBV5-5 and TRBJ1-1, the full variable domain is DAGVTQSPTHLIKTRGQQVTLRCSPISGHKSVSWYQQVLGQGPQFIFQYYEKEERGRGNFPDRFSARQFPNYSSELNVNALLLGDSALYLCASSLGGAGLAFFGQGTRLTVV.

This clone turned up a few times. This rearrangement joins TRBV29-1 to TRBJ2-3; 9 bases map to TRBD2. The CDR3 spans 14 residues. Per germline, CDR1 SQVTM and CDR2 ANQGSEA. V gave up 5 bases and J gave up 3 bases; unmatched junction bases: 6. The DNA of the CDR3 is TGCAGCGTTCCCCTAGCGGGGCGGACAGATACGCAGTATTTT. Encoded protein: CSVPLAGRTDTQYF.

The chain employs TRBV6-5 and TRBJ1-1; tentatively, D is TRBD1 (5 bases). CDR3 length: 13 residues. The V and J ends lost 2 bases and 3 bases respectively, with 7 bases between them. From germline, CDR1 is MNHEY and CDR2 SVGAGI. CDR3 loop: CASSYEGDTEAFF. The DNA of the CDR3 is TGTGCCAGCAGTTACGAAGGGGACACTGAAGCTTTCTTT.

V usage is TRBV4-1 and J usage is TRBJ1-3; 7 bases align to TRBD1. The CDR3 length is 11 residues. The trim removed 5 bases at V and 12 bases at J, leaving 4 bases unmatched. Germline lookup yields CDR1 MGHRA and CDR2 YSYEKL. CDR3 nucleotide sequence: TGCGCCAGCAGCAACAGGGGTATCATATATTTT. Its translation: CASSNRGIIYF.

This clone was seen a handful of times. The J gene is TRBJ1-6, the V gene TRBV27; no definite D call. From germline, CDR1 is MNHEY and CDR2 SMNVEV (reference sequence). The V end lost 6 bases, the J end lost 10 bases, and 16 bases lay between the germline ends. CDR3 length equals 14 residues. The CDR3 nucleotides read TGTGCCAGCAGCCCGGGGAGGCAACAATCACCCCTCCACTTT. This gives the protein CASSPGRQQSPLHF.

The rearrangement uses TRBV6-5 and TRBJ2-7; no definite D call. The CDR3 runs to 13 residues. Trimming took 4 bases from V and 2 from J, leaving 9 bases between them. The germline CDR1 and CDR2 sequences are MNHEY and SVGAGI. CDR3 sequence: CASSSQLTYEQYF. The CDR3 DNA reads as TGTGCCAGCAGTTCACAGCTTACCTACGAGCAGTACTTC.

CDR3 amino acids: CASSLFRANTEAFF. The CDR3, as DNA: TGTGCCAGCAGTTTATTCAGGGCGAACACTGAAGCTTTCTTT. The V gene is TRBV27, the J gene TRBJ1-1; weak D call: TRBD1 (5 bases). Trimming stripped 1 base from V and 1 base from J, with 7 bases between. This CDR3 has 14 amino acids. The V gene's germline CDR1 is MNHEY and CDR2 SMNVEV (reference sequence).

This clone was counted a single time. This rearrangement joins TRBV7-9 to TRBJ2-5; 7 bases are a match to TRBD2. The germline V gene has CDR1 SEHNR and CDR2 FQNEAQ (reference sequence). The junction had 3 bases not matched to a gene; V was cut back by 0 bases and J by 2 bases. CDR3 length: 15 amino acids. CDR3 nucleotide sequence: TGTGCCAGCAGCTTAGCGGGACTACAACAAGAGACCCAGTACTTC. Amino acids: CASSLAGLQQETQYF.

The CDR3 DNA sequence: TGTGCCAGCAGTTACCATGGCGGAAACTATGGCTACACCTTC. Its protein product is CASSYHGGNYGYTF. This chain links TRBV6-5 with TRBJ1-2; D is uncertain. CDR3 length equals 14 residues. Germline CDR1 and CDR2: MNHEY and SVGAGI. V lost 2 bases and J 2 bases, leaving 9 bases between the germline ends.

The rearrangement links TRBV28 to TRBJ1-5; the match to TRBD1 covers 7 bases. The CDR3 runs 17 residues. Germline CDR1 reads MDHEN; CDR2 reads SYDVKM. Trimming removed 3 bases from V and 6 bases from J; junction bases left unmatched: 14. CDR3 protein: CASSFSTGDTGTQPQHF. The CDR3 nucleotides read TGTGCCAGCAGTTTTAGTACAGGGGACACCGGGACTCAGCCCCAGCATTTT.

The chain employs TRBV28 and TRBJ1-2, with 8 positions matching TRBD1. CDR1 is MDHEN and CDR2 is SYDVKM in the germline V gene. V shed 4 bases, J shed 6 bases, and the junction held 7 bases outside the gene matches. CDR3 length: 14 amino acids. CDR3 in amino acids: CASSSAGGADGYTF. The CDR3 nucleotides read TGTGCCAGCAGTTCCGCAGGGGGCGCTGATGGCTACACCTTC.